The clone carrying this TCR beta chain was recorded many times. Its antigen remains unknown. This sample was included in a study of beta chain features in type 1 diabetes. Overall study results and limits: Shortening that was moderate but significant affected the TCRB CDR3s of Type 1 diabetes patients in all four CD4+ subsets.

Via the markers CD45RO/CCR7/CD25/CD127/CD95/CD27, stem cell-like memory, regulatory, central memory and naive CD4+ cells were sorted. Sorted populations all had greater than 95% purity. J lost 3 bases, V lost 6 bases, and 2 bases had no gene match. CDR1 is LNHDA, CDR2 SQIVND, per germline (reference sequence). CDR3 length: 13 amino acids. Expressed TCRB transcripts were sequenced because the isolated RNA had all been reverse transcribed beforehand. TCRdb keeps only in-frame clones here, not all; method: immunoSEQ multiplex PCR. The repertoire includes 200,000 to 300,000 clones, 27% of them detected once, and around 4% sits in the top ten.

The receptor was derived from a man aged 25-45 years in good health. The rearrangement uses TRBV19 and TRBJ2-1; 7 bases agree with TRBD2. Sequencing input: central memory CD4+ T cells from blood. CDR3 loop: CASRRGNYNEQFF. The DNA for the CDR3 is TGTGCCAGTAGGCGGGGGAACTACAATGAGCAGTTCTTC.